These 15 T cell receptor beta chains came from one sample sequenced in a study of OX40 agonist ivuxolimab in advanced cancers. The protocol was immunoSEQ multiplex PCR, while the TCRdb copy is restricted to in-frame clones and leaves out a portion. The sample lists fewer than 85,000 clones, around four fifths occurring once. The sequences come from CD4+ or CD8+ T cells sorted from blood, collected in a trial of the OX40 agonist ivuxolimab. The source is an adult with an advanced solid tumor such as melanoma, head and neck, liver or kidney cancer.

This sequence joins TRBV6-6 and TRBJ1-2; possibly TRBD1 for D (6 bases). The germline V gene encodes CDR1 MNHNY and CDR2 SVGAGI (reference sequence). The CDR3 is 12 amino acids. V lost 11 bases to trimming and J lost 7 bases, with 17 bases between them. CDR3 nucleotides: TGTGCCTCCCGACAAGGGGGGGTTGGCTACACCTTC. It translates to CASRQGGVGYTF.

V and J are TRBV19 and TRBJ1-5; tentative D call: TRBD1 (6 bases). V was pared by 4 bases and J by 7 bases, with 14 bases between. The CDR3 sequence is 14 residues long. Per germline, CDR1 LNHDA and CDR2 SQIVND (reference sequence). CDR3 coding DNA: TGTGCCAGTAGTAAGGTCCAGGGGAAGCAGCCCCAGCATTTT. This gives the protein CASSKVQGKQPQHF.

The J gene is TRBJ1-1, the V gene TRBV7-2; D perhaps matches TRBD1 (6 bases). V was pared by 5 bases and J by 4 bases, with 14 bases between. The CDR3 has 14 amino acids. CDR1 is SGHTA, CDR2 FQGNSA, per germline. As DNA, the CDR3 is TGTGCCAGCAGCCGACAGGTCGTACTCACTGAAGCTTTCTTT. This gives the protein CASSRQVVLTEAFF. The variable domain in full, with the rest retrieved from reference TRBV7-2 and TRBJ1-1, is GAGVSQSPSNKVTEKGKDVELRCDPISGHTALYWYRQSLGQGLEFLIYFQGNSAPDKSGLPSDRFSAERTGGSVSTLTIQRTQQEDSAVYLCASSRQVVLTEAFFGQGTRLTVV.

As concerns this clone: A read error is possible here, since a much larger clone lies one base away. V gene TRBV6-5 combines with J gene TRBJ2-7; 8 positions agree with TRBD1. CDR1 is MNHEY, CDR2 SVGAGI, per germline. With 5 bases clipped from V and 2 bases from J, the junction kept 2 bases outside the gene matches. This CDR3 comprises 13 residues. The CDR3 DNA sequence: TGTGCCAGCAGTAGACAGGGGCCCTACGAGCAGTACTTC. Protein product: CASSRQGPYEQYF.

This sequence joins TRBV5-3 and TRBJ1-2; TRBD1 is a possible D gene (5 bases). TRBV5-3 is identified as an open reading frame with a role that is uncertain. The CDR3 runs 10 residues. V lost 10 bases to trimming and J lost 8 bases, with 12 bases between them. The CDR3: CAPSGGGYTF. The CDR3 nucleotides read TGTGCCCCCTCGGGGGGGGGCTACACCTTC.

The CDR3 loop reads CASSLSGYSYGYTF. CDR3 DNA sequence: TGTGCCAGCAGTTTGAGTGGGTACAGCTATGGCTACACCTTC. The rearrangement uses TRBV28 and TRBJ1-2; D unresolved. CDR1 and CDR2 from the germline V gene are MDHEN and SYDVKM. The ends were cut back, 3 bases at V and 4 bases at J, with 12 bases in the middle. This CDR3 is built from 14 residues.

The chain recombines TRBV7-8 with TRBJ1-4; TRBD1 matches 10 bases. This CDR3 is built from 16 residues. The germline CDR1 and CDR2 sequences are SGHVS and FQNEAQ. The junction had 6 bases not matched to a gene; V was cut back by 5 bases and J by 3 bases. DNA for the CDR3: TGTGCCAGCAGCAGAGACAGGGGGCTAGCTAATGAAAAACTGTTTTTT. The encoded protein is CASSRDRGLANEKLFF. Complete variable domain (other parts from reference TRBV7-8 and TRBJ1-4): GAGVSQSPRYKVAKRGQDVALRCDPISGHVSLFWYQQALGQGPEFLTYFQNEAQLDKSGLPSDRFFAERPEGSVSTLKIQRTQQEDSAVYLCASSRDRGLANEKLFFGSGTQLSVL.

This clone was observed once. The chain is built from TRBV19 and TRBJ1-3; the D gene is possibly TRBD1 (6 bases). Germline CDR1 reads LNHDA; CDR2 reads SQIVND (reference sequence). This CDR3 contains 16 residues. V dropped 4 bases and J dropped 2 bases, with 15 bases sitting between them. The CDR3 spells CASSTTGIRPGNTIYF. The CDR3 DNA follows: TGTGCCAGTAGTACAACAGGGATTCGCCCTGGAAACACCATATATTTT.

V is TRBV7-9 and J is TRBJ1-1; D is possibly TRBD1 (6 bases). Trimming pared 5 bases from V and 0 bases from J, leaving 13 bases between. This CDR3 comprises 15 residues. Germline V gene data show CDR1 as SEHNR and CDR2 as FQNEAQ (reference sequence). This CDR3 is CASSLARGMNTEAFF. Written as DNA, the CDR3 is TGTGCCAGCAGCCTCGCGAGGGGGATGAACACTGAAGCTTTCTTT.

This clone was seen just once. In DNA, the CDR3 is TGTGCCAGCATCTCGGGACAGCCCTACGAGCAGTACTTC. Amino acids: CASISGQPYEQYF. This chain uses TRBV6-5 with TRBJ2-7; 7 bases match TRBD1. This CDR3 region has 13 residues. Per the germline V gene, CDR1 is MNHEY and CDR2 is SVGAGI. V was clipped by 7 bases and J by 2 bases; unmatched bases: 5.

Here the CDR3 reads CASSFFGGANVLTF. CDR3 in DNA: TGTGCCAGCAGCTTTTTCGGTGGGGCCAACGTCCTGACTTTC. The gene calls are TRBV7-9 and TRBJ2-6, with D uncertain. Deletions cut 3 bases from V and 3 bases from J, with 6 bases between. From germline, CDR1 is SEHNR and CDR2 FQNEAQ (reference sequence). This CDR3 comprises 14 residues.

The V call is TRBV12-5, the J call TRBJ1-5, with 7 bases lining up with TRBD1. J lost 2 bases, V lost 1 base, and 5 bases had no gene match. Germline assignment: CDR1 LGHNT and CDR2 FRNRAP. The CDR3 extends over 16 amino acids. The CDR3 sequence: CASGLGQGVRNQPQHF. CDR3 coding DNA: TGTGCTAGTGGTTTGGGACAGGGCGTTCGCAATCAGCCCCAGCATTTT.

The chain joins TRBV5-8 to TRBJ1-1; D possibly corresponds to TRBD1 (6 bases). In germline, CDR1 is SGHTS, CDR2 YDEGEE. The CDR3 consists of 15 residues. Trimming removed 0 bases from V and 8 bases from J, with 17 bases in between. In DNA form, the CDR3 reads TGTGCCAGCAGCTTGGACGGGACAATCGGGGTCGAAGCTTTCTTT. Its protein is CASSLDGTIGVEAFF.

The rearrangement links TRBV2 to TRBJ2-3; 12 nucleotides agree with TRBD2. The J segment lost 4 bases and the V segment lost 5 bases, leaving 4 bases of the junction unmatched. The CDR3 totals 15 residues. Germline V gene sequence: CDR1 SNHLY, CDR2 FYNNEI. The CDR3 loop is CASSSTSGGPDTQYF. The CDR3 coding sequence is TGTGCCAGCAGTTCGACTAGCGGGGGCCCAGATACGCAGTATTTT. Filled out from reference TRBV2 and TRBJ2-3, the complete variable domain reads EPEVTQTPSHQVTQMGQEVILRCVPISNHLYFYWYRQILGQKVEFLVSFYNNEISEKSEIFDDQFSVERPDGSNFTLKIRSTKLEDSAMYFCASSSTSGGPDTQYFGPGTRLTVL.

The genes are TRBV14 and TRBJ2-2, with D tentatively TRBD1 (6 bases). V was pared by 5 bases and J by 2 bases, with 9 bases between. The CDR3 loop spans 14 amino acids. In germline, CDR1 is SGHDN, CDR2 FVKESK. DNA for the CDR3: TGTGCCAGCAGCAGGACAGTTAACACCGGGGAGCTGTTTTTT. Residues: CASSRTVNTGELFF.